This T cell receptor beta chain was sequenced for a study of beta chain features in type 1 diabetes. Background on the study: Examination of sorted cells across all samples involved 90 million to 120 million cells. Study-level points and caveats: Insertions at VDJ junctions were less frequent in type 1 diabetes patients. These patients also deleted more nucleotides at the same junctions. For Type 1 diabetes patients, all four CD4+ subsets carried TCRB CDR3s that were moderately but significantly shorter. In the patient group, naive, central memory and Treg TCRB repertoires seemed more alike than in the healthy donor group.

CDR1 MGHRA and CDR2 YSYEKL come from the germline V gene. The V and J ends lost 4 bases and 5 bases respectively, with 5 bases between them. The CDR3 totals 12 residues. What was sequenced were expressed TCRB transcripts, since all of the isolated RNA had been reverse transcribed. Sequenced by immunoSEQ multiplex PCR; TCRdb stores in-frame clones only, minus some. The sample yields roughly 700,000 clones, 13% seen once. This clone turned up a few times. The antigen is not known. The gene calls are TRBV4-1 and TRBJ2-2; D is unclear. The sequenced material came from naive CD4+ T cells from blood. This clonotype originated in a man between 18 and 29 years old with type 1 diabetes. The CDR3 DNA sequence: TGCGCCAGCAGCCCAAGTACCGGGGAGCTGTTTTTT. As protein: CASSPSTGELFF.